Below are 9 T cell receptor beta chains sequenced from a single sample in a study of T cells in localized non-small cell lung cancer. Produced via immunoSEQ multiplex PCR; TCRdb's table is partial and in-frame only. The sample carries more than 100,000 clones, 70% to 90% recorded once. This sample comprised peripheral blood, obtained before any cancer treatment. The receptors here all came from a female donor older than 55 with stage I lung adenocarcinoma.

This clone has more than one count but fewer than ten. The gene calls are TRBV5-1 and TRBJ2-5; D is ambiguous. From germline, CDR1 is SGHRS and CDR2 YFSETQ. The length of the CDR3 is 13 residues. The germline V and J ends were trimmed by 0 bases and 6 bases, with 9 bases remaining between them. CDR3 nucleotide sequence: TGCGCCAGCAGCTTGGAGGGCGCGCAGACCCAGTACTTC. Residues: CASSLEGAQTQYF.

CDR3 nucleotide sequence: TGTGCCAGCAGCTTAGAGGCGGCGGTGCAGGGGCAGCCCCAGCATTTT. Protein product: CASSLEAAVQGQPQHF. The V gene is TRBV7-2, the J gene TRBJ1-5, with D possibly matching TRBD1 (6 bases). The CDR3 sequence is 16 residues long. V lost 1 base to trimming and J lost 7 bases, with 17 bases between them. CDR1 and CDR2 (germline): SGHTA, FQGNSA.

This sequence joins TRBV28 and TRBJ1-1; D unresolved. Germline V gives CDR1 MDHEN, CDR2 SYDVKM. The CDR3 sequence is 13 residues long. Trimming took 6 bases from V and 3 from J, leaving 11 bases between them. The CDR3 sequence is CASRLFPDTEAFF. The CDR3 DNA reads TGTGCCAGCAGGCTGTTCCCGGACACTGAAGCTTTCTTT.

This chain joins TRBV5-1 and TRBJ2-5; unclear D gene. The CDR3 has 12 amino acids. Germline CDR1 reads SGHRS; CDR2 reads YFSETQ. V gave up 0 bases and J gave up 5 bases, with 5 bases separating them. The CDR3 DNA reads as TGCGCCAGCAGCTTGGGATGGGAGACCCAGTACTTC. Protein: CASSLGWETQYF.

The chain employs TRBV2 and TRBJ1-1; a weak D match, TRBD1 (5 bases). Germline V gene lookup returns CDR1 SNHLY and CDR2 FYNNEI. This CDR3 has 14 amino acids. Deletions cut 7 bases from V and 5 bases from J, with 17 bases between. CDR3 region: CASTRVGGGTEAFF. The CDR3 DNA reads as TGTGCCAGCACCCGAGTCGGGGGGGGTACTGAAGCTTTCTTT.

The chain couples TRBV10-2 to TRBJ2-7, with 8 bases lining up with TRBD2. CDR1 is WSHSY, CDR2 SAAADI, per germline. The length of the CDR3 is 13 residues. V lost 4 bases, J lost 6 bases, and 5 bases stayed unmatched. CDR3 DNA sequence: TGCGCCAGCAGTGGGCTAGCGGGTCGCGAGCAGTACTTC. Translation gives CASSGLAGREQYF.

J is TRBJ1-2 and V is TRBV9, with 8 positions matching TRBD1. The CDR3 sequence is 15 residues long. The ends lost 4 bases at V and 0 bases at J; junction bases unmatched: 5. The germline gives CDR1 SGDLS, CDR2 YYNGEE. Written as DNA, the CDR3 is TGTGCCAGCAGCCCCAGACAGGGGACTAACTATGGCTACACCTTC. Translating gives CASSPRQGTNYGYTF.

V gene TRBV10-3 combines with J gene TRBJ2-3, with D possibly TRBD2 on 6 matching bases. The CDR3 extends over 13 amino acids. Germline V gene data show CDR1 as ENHRY and CDR2 as SYGVKD. V lost 8 bases to trimming and J lost 0 bases, with 9 bases between them. The CDR3 here is CAIHGTSTDTQYF. In nucleotides, the CDR3 is TGTGCCATCCACGGGACTAGCACAGATACGCAGTATTTT.

This clone was observed a few times. V usage is TRBV28 and J usage is TRBJ2-7; unclear D gene. CDR1 is MDHEN and CDR2 is SYDVKM in the germline V gene. The CDR3 is 15 amino acids. Trimming stripped 5 bases from V and 2 bases from J, with 16 bases between. The CDR3 sequence is CASSPPSEITYEQYF. In DNA, the CDR3 is TGTGCCAGCAGTCCCCCTTCTGAAATTACCTACGAGCAGTACTTC.